This T cell receptor beta chain is drawn from a study of beta chain features in type 1 diabetes. General study points: Naive, central memory and Treg TCRB repertoires appeared more alike in patients than in healthy donors. Within each of all four CD4+ subsets, Type 1 diabetes patients had TCRB CDR3s that were moderately but significantly shorter.

The sequenced template was cDNA made from the entire isolated RNA. Assay: immunoSEQ multiplex PCR; the TCRdb copy retains only in-frame clones and omits some. The sample holds around 310,000 clones, 13% seen once. This clone was seen more than once but under ten times. What it binds is unknown. Markers CD45RO/CCR7/CD25/CD127/CD95/CD27 served to sort CD4+ naive, central memory, regulatory and stem cell-like memory cells. This TCR was sampled from a woman younger than 30 with type 1 diabetes. Sequences were obtained from naive CD4+ T cells from blood.

The CDR3 spells CSAVEEKLFF. The CDR3 DNA follows: TGCAGTGCTGTTGAGGAAAAACTGTTTTTT. The rearrangement links TRBV20-1 to TRBJ1-4; D call uncertain. The CDR3 sequence is 10 residues long. Germline CDR1 and CDR2: DFQATT and SNEGSKA (reference sequence). V was clipped by 5 bases and J by 8 bases, with 6 bases between them.